This record covers a single TCR beta chain. Its specificity is not known. The entry originates in a study of cytomegalovirus exposure and HLA in healthy donors. Study-wide results and limits: Diagnosis of cytomegalovirus status made by the classifier reportedly showed high specificity and sensitivity.

The method was immunoSEQ multiplex PCR; TCRdb's version includes in-frame clones alone and lacks a portion of them. Of about 260,000 clones listed, about 90% are singletons. The sample comprised PBMCs. This TCR was sampled from a woman aged 25 to 39 in good health and CMV-seronegative.

This chain's CDR3 is CASSYSSYNEQFF. CDR3 nucleotides: TGTGCCAGCAGTTACAGCTCCTACAATGAGCAGTTCTTC. V is TRBV27 and J is TRBJ2-1, with D uncertain. V lost 4 bases and J 0 bases, leaving 4 bases between the germline ends. CDR3 length: 13 residues. Germline loops: CDR1 MNHEY, CDR2 SMNVEV (reference sequence).